This entry lists 32 T cell receptor beta chains sequenced from one sample in a study of cytotoxic CD8 clonotypes in ibrutinib-treated CLL. Sequencing used immunoSEQ multiplex PCR; TCRdb keeps in-frame clones, though not all of them. The data hold approximately 120,000 clones, with roughly 80% observed a single time. The material sequenced was PBMCs, taken after 24 months of ibrutinib treatment. The receptors originated from a human donor with chronic lymphocytic leukemia.

In DNA form, the CDR3 reads TGTGCCAGCAGCACACTTGTGAACACTGAAGCTTTCTTT. Its protein product is CASSTLVNTEAFF. The chain recombines TRBV7-2 with TRBJ1-1, with D hard to call. This CDR3 is built from 13 residues. V was trimmed by 5 bases and J by 0 bases, leaving 7 bases between them. CDR1 and CDR2 (germline): SGHTA, FQGNSA.

V usage is TRBV11-2 and J usage is TRBJ2-7; D is undetermined. The length of the CDR3 is 14 residues. Deletions cut 5 bases from V and 2 bases from J, with 13 bases between. The germline V gene encodes CDR1 SGHAT and CDR2 FQNNGV. The CDR3 DNA reads TGTGCCAGCAGCCGAGCAGATTCAACCTACGAGCAGTACTTC. This translates into CASSRADSTYEQYF.

This chain uses TRBV5-1 with TRBJ2-1; D is uncertain. CDR1 SGHRS and CDR2 YFSETQ come from the germline V gene. Trimming cost V 0 bases and J 2 bases, with 9 bases left between them. The CDR3 runs 15 residues. In DNA form, the CDR3 reads TGCGCCAGCAGCTTGGATGGCAGTCCCTACAATGAGCAGTTCTTC. Translated: CASSLDGSPYNEQFF.

The V gene is TRBV7-2, the J gene TRBJ1-1; D is perhaps TRBD1 (5 bases). The germline V gene has CDR1 SGHTA and CDR2 FQGNSA. Trimming took 1 base from V and 5 from J, leaving 11 bases between them. The CDR3 extends over 14 amino acids. The CDR3, as DNA: TGTGCCAGCAGCTTAGAGGGGAAGATGACTGAAGCTTTCTTT. This codes for CASSLEGKMTEAFF.

The chain has TRBV27 and TRBJ1-1; 10 bases fit TRBD1. Germline loops: CDR1 MNHEY, CDR2 SMNVEV (reference sequence). This CDR3 is built from 14 residues. The junction had 7 bases not matched to a gene; V was cut back by 6 bases and J by 6 bases. Here the CDR3 DNA reads TGTGCCAGCAGCCGCTGGACAGGGGGGGCTGAAGCTTTCTTT. Translating gives CASSRWTGGAEAFF.

This chain links TRBV7-3 with TRBJ2-3; weak D call: TRBD2 (5 bases). This CDR3 is built from 16 residues. Germline V gene sequence: CDR1 SGHTA, CDR2 FQGTGA. Trimming cost V 3 bases and J 1 base, with 14 bases left between them. The CDR3 sequence is CASSFLKAAGTDTQYF. The CDR3 region has the DNA TGTGCCAGCAGCTTCCTCAAAGCGGCCGGCACAGATACGCAGTATTTT. Variable domain in full (rest from reference TRBV7-3 and TRBJ2-3): GAGVSQTPSNKVTEKGKYVELRCDPISGHTALYWYRQSLGQGPEFLIYFQGTGAADDSGLPNDRFFAVRPEGSVSTLKIQRTERGDSAVYLCASSFLKAAGTDTQYFGPGTRLTVL.

The CDR3 region has the DNA TGTGCCAGCAGTGACCGGGGGGTAGGTGGCTACACCTTC. Protein product: CASSDRGVGGYTF. The rearrangement links TRBV6-4 to TRBJ1-2, with D perhaps matching TRBD1 (5 bases). The length of the CDR3 is 13 residues. Germline V gene data show CDR1 as MRHNA and CDR2 as SNTAGT. Deletions cut 2 bases from V and 7 bases from J, with 11 bases between.

In this sample, this clone turned up a few times. The rearrangement links TRBV21-1 to TRBJ1-5; the table names TRBD1, a call not compared with the DNA. TRBV21-1 is tagged as a pseudogene. The CDR3 runs 16 residues. CDR3 sequence reads: CASSKEARLLHQPQHF. For the CDR3, the DNA is TGTGCCAGCAGCAAAGAGGCCAGGCTCCTTCATCAGCCCCAGCATTTT.

The CDR3 coding sequence is TGTGCCTGGAATACAGGCAATAATTCACCCCTCCACTTT. Amino acids: CAWNTGNNSPLHF. V usage is TRBV30 and J usage is TRBJ1-6; TRBD1 might be the D (5 bases). V was cut by 4 bases and J by 5 bases, with 9 bases left in between. Germline CDR1 and CDR2: GTSNPN and SVGIG (reference sequence). This CDR3 has 13 amino acids.

The chain has TRBV11-2 and TRBJ2-1, with D perhaps being TRBD1 or TRBD2 (5 bases each). Germline V CDR1 and CDR2: SGHAT, FQNNGV. The V end lost 0 bases, the J end lost 4 bases, and 10 bases lay between the germline ends. The CDR3 is 15 amino acids. The CDR3 region is CASSLDSGAYNEQFF. As DNA, the CDR3 is TGTGCCAGCAGCTTAGATTCCGGGGCGTACAATGAGCAGTTCTTC.

The chain carries TRBV18 and TRBJ2-1; 8 bases agree with TRBD1. The CDR3 length is 16 residues. CDR1 KGHSH and CDR2 LQKENI come from the germline V gene. The V and J ends lost 6 bases and 7 bases, in that order; junction bases with no gene match: 14. The CDR3 loop is CASSHGIRTGRNEQFF. The CDR3 DNA reads as TGTGCCAGCTCCCACGGAATAAGGACAGGGCGGAATGAGCAGTTCTTC.

The V and J genes are TRBV7-2 and TRBJ1-1, with TRBD1 matching over 7 bases. CDR1 is SGHTA and CDR2 is FQGNSA in the germline V gene. The V gene end was trimmed by 5 bases and the J gene end by 2 bases; junction bases not matched to a gene: 14. CDR3 length equals 17 residues. The CDR3 is CASSEPPGTDQNTEAFF. The CDR3, as DNA: TGTGCCAGCAGCGAACCCCCCGGGACAGATCAAAACACTGAAGCTTTCTTT.

This chain uses TRBV7-8 with TRBJ2-2, with D possibly matching TRBD2 (6 bases). The V end lost 1 base, the J end lost 0 bases, and 15 bases lay between the germline ends. This CDR3 contains 18 residues. Germline V gene lookup returns CDR1 SGHVS and CDR2 FQNEAQ. Here the CDR3 reads CASSLGGGAHANTGELFF. The CDR3 region has the DNA TGTGCCAGCAGCTTAGGAGGAGGGGCCCACGCGAACACCGGGGAGCTGTTTTTT.

The chain couples TRBV9 to TRBJ1-2; TRBD1 might be the D (6 bases). The germline V and J ends were trimmed by 4 bases and 3 bases, with 10 bases remaining between them. CDR3 length equals 13 residues. Per the germline V gene, CDR1 is SGDLS and CDR2 is YYNGEE. CDR3 region: CASSIRQDYGYTF. CDR3 nucleotides: TGTGCCAGCAGCATCCGACAGGACTATGGCTACACCTTC.

This sequence joins TRBV7-3 and TRBJ2-7; D is uncertain. Germline values: CDR1 SGHTA, CDR2 FQGTGA. V shed 1 base and J shed 6 bases, with 13 bases lying between them. The CDR3 extends over 14 amino acids. The CDR3 nucleotides are TGTGCCAGCAGCTTAATGCCGGGCTCACCCGAGCAGTACTTC. Its protein is CASSLMPGSPEQYF.

This clone was seen a few times. The chain joins TRBV19 to TRBJ1-1, with D tentatively TRBD1 (5 bases). Trimming shortened V by 7 bases and J by 0 bases, and 12 bases separated the two germline ends. The CDR3 runs to 14 residues. Looked up from germline, CDR1 is LNHDA and CDR2 is SQIVND (reference sequence). The CDR3 sequence: CASTRRGVNTEAFF. CDR3 coding DNA: TGTGCCAGTACCCGTCGAGGGGTGAACACTGAAGCTTTCTTT.

This chain links TRBV9 with TRBJ1-6; maybe TRBD1 (5 bases). With 0 bases removed from V and 10 bases from J, the gap between germline ends came to 14 bases. CDR3 length: 15 residues. Per germline, CDR1 SGDLS and CDR2 YYNGEE. The CDR3: CASSVALRGGSPLHF. CDR3 nucleotide sequence: TGTGCCAGCAGCGTAGCTTTGAGGGGCGGCTCACCCCTCCACTTT. Complete variable domain (other parts from reference TRBV9 and TRBJ1-6): DSGVTQTPKHLITATGQRVTLRCSPRSGDLSVYWYQQSLDQGLQFLIQYYNGEERAKGNILERFSAQQFPDLHSELNLSSLELGDSALYFCASSVALRGGSPLHFGNGTRLTVT.

The rearrangement links TRBV7-8 to TRBJ2-7; 8 positions match TRBD1. This CDR3 has 15 amino acids. Unmatched junction bases numbered 6, after V lost 5 bases and J lost 0 bases. Per the germline V gene, CDR1 is SGHVS and CDR2 is FQNEAQ. CDR3 amino acids: CASSPTGGRSYEQYF. The CDR3 DNA reads as TGTGCCAGCAGCCCAACAGGGGGACGCTCCTACGAGCAGTACTTC.

The chain recombines TRBV7-9 with TRBJ2-3; no firm D call. The CDR3 has 12 residues. Germline-derived CDR1 and CDR2 are SEHNR and FQNEAQ (reference sequence). V lost 5 bases, J lost 4 bases, and 7 bases lay in between. For the CDR3, the DNA is TGTGCCAGCAGCCAAGGTGCAGATACGCAGTATTTT. It codes for CASSQGADTQYF. The entire variable domain, with the rest obtained from reference TRBV7-9 and TRBJ2-3, is as follows: DTGVSQNPRHKITKRGQNVTFRCDPISEHNRLYWYRQTLGQGPEFLTYFQNEAQLEKSRLLSDRFSAERPKGSFSTLEIQRTEQGDSAMYLCASSQGADTQYFGPGTRLTVL.

This clone appeared once. The V gene is TRBV27, the J gene TRBJ1-5; no clear D. V was pared by 2 bases and J by 1 base, with 12 bases between. Germline lookup yields CDR1 MNHEY and CDR2 SMNVEV (reference sequence). CDR3 length: 16 amino acids. The CDR3, as DNA: TGTGCCAGCAGTTTAAACAGAGATTTGAGCAATCAGCCCCAGCATTTT. Protein sequence: CASSLNRDLSNQPQHF.

The CDR3 bases are TGTGCCACCACGCACCGACAGGGCCTGAACACTGAAGCTTTCTTT. Its protein is CATTHRQGLNTEAFF. V and J are TRBV5-4 and TRBJ1-1; the match to TRBD1 covers 7 bases. This CDR3 has 15 residues. V shed 9 bases and J 0 bases; nucleotides not matched to a gene: 11. Germline V lookup: CDR1 SGHNT, CDR2 YYREEE (reference sequence).

The rearrangement links TRBV29-1 to TRBJ2-2; 8 bases map to TRBD2. The V gene's germline CDR1 is SQVTM and CDR2 ANQGSEA. With 7 bases clipped from V and 0 bases from J, the junction kept 7 bases outside the gene matches. The CDR3 sequence is 15 residues long. CDR3 sequence reads: CSAAVTSANTGELFF. CDR3 in DNA: TGCAGCGCAGCCGTGACTAGCGCGAACACCGGGGAGCTGTTTTTT.

This clone was counted once. The chain recombines TRBV4-2 with TRBJ2-1; 10 bases are shared with TRBD2. V gave up 6 bases and J gave up 2 bases; unmatched junction bases: 13. Germline lookup yields CDR1 LGHNA and CDR2 YNFKEQ. CDR3 length: 18 residues. The CDR3 DNA reads TGTGCCAGCAGACCCTTTTCTAGCGGGGGCCCCGCCTACAATGAGCAGTTCTTC. The encoded protein is CASRPFSSGGPAYNEQFF.

In DNA form, the CDR3 reads TGTGCCAGTAAAGTAGGGGGCTCCTACGAGCAGTACTTC. Its translation: CASKVGGSYEQYF. The chain joins TRBV19 to TRBJ2-7; maybe TRBD1 (6 bases). This CDR3 has 13 amino acids. Trimming pared 7 bases from V and 0 bases from J, leaving 10 bases between. The germline gives CDR1 LNHDA, CDR2 SQIVND (reference sequence).

The CDR3 DNA reads as TGTGCCAGCAGCTGGACACCGGGACAGGCGGGCGAGCAGTACTTC. Translated: CASSWTPGQAGEQYF. The chain employs TRBV11-2 and TRBJ2-7; the match to TRBD1 covers 8 bases. Trimming cost V 4 bases and J 6 bases; bases outside gene matches: 11. The germline gives CDR1 SGHAT, CDR2 FQNNGV. The CDR3 covers 15 residues.

The V and J genes are TRBV7-2 and TRBJ1-6, with 7 bases that match TRBD1. From germline, CDR1 is SGHTA and CDR2 FQGNSA. V shed 5 bases, J shed 6 bases, and the junction held 4 bases outside the gene matches. The CDR3 is made up of 14 amino acids. CDR3 nucleotide sequence: TGTGCCAGCAGCCTGGGACAGTTTAATTCACCCCTCCACTTT. Protein product: CASSLGQFNSPLHF.

The chain links TRBV18 to TRBJ1-6; 7 positions match TRBD1. The ends lost 5 bases at V and 9 bases at J; junction bases unmatched: 7. The length of the CDR3 is 14 residues. The germline CDR1 and CDR2 sequences are KGHSH and LQKENI. The CDR3: CASSLDRDSSPLHF. In nucleotides, the CDR3 is TGTGCCAGCTCATTAGACAGGGATAGTTCACCCCTCCACTTT.

The CDR3 nucleotides read TGTGCCAGCAGCGTAGGGGTTGGGGGGACCTACGAGCAGTACTTC. Translated: CASSVGVGGTYEQYF. The genes are TRBV9 and TRBJ2-7, with D tentatively TRBD2 (6 bases). This CDR3 spans 15 amino acids. Deletions cut 0 bases from V and 2 bases from J, with 12 bases between. Per germline, CDR1 SGDLS and CDR2 YYNGEE. The full variable domain, in which reference TRBV9 and TRBJ2-7 provide the parts outside the CDR3, is DSGVTQTPKHLITATGQRVTLRCSPRSGDLSVYWYQQSLDQGLQFLIQYYNGEERAKGNILERFSAQQFPDLHSELNLSSLELGDSALYFCASSVGVGGTYEQYFGPGTRLTVT.

The rearrangement joins TRBV6-6 to TRBJ1-6; 7 bases agree with TRBD1. The germline V gene encodes CDR1 MNHNY and CDR2 SVGAGI (reference sequence). The CDR3 covers 13 residues. J gave up 14 bases and V 4 bases, and 8 bases lay outside the gene matches. The CDR3 DNA is TGTGCCAGCAGTTCGAACAGGGGATGGGCCCTCCACTTT. Translation: CASSSNRGWALHF.

The V and J genes are TRBV11-2 and TRBJ2-1; a possible D gene is TRBD2 (6 bases). V shed 1 base and J shed 5 bases, with 12 bases lying between them. The CDR3 length is 15 residues. Germline V gene data show CDR1 as SGHAT and CDR2 as FQNNGV. The CDR3 loop is CASSLVGGPNNEQFF. The CDR3 region has the DNA TGTGCCAGCAGCTTAGTCGGGGGACCGAACAATGAGCAGTTCTTC.

The chain employs TRBV30 and TRBJ1-2; weak D call: TRBD1 (5 bases). V dropped 3 bases and J dropped 7 bases, with 18 bases sitting between them. Germline V gene sequence: CDR1 GTSNPN, CDR2 SVGIG (reference sequence). CDR3 length: 14 amino acids. The CDR3 is CAWSLGAAGSGYTF. In nucleotides, the CDR3 is TGTGCCTGGAGCCTAGGAGCAGCAGGGTCTGGCTACACCTTC. Looking up the rest from reference TRBV30 and TRBJ1-2 gives the full variable domain: SQTIHQWPATLVQPVGSPLSLECTVEGTSNPNLYWYRQAAGRGLQLLFYSVGIGQISSEVPQNLSASRPQDRQFILSSKKLLLSDSGFYLCAWSLGAAGSGYTFGSGTRLTVV.

The chain recombines TRBV23-1 with TRBJ1-4; weak D call: TRBD1 (6 bases). TRBV23-1 is marked as an open reading frame, function uncertain. Trimming took 2 bases from V and 0 from J, leaving 16 bases between them. The length of the CDR3 is 18 residues. CDR3 nucleotide sequence: TGCGCCAGCAGTCAACCAATTCAGGGGTTTGCAACTAATGAAAAACTGTTTTTT. It is translated as CASSQPIQGFATNEKLFF.